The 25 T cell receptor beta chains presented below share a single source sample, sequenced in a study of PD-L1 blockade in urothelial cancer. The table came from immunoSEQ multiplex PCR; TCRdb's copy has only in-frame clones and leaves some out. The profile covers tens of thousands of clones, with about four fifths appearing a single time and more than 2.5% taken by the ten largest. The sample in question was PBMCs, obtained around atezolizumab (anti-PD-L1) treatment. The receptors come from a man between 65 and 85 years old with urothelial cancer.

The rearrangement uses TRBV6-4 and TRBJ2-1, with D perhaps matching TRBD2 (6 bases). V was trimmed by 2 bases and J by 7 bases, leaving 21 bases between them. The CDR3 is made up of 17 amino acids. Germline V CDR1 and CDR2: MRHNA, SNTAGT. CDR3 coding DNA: TGTGCCAGCAGTGACGGGGTAGGGCTAGCGAGTCCGAATGAGCAGTTCTTC. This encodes CASSDGVGLASPNEQFF.

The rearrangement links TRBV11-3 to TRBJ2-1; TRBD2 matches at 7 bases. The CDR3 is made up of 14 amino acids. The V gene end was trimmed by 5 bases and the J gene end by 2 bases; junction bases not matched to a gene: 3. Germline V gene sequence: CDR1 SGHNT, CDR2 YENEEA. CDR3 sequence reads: CASSPAGTYNEQFF. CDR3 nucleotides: TGTGCCAGCAGCCCAGCGGGGACCTACAATGAGCAGTTCTTC. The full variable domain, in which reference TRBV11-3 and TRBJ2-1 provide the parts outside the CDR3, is EAGVVQSPRYKIIEKKQPVAFWCNPISGHNTLYWYLQNLGQGPELLIRYENEEAVDDSQLPKDRFSAERLKGVDSTLKIQPAELGDSAVYLCASSPAGTYNEQFFGPGTRLTVL.

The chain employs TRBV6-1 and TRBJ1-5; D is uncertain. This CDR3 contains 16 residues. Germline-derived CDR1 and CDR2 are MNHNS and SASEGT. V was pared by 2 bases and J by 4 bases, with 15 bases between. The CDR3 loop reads CASSERSGSTNQPQHF. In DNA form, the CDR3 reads TGTGCCAGCAGTGAACGAAGCGGCAGCACAAATCAGCCCCAGCATTTT.

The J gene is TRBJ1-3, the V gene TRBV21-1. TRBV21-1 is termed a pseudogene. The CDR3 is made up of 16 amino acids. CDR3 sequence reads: CASSKAAGRAGNTIYF. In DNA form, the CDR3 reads TGTGCCAGCAGCAAAGCGGCGGGCAGAGCTGGAAACACCATATATTTT.

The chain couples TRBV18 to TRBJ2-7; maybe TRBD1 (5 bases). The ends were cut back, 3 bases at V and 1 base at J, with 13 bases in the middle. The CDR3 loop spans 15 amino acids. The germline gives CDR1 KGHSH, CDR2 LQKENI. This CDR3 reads CASSPKSTESYEQYF. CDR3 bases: TGTGCCAGCTCACCCAAGTCGACAGAATCCTACGAGCAGTACTTC.

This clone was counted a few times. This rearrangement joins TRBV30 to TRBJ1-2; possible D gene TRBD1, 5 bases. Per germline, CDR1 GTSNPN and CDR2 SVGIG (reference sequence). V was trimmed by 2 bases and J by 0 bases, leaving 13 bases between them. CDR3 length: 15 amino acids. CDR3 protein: CAWSITGSSNYGYTF. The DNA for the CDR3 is TGTGCCTGGAGTATCACAGGAAGTTCTAACTATGGCTACACCTTC.

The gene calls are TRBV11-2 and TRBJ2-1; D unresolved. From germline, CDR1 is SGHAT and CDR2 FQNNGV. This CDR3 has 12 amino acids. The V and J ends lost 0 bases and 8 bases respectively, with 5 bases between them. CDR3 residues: CASSLDPDEQFF. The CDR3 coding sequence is TGTGCCAGCAGCTTAGACCCCGATGAGCAGTTCTTC.

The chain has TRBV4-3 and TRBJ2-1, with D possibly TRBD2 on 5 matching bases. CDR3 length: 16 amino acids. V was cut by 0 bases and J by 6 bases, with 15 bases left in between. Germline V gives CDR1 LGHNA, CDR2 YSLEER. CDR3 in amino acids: CASSQEWTRSPNEQFF. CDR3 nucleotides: TGCGCCAGCAGCCAAGAGTGGACTCGATCTCCCAATGAGCAGTTCTTC.

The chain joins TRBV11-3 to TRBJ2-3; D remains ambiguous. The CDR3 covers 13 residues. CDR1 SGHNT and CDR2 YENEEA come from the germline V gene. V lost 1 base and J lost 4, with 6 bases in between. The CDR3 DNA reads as TGTGCCAGCAGCTTAGTTTCAGCAGATACGCAGTATTTT. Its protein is CASSLVSADTQYF.

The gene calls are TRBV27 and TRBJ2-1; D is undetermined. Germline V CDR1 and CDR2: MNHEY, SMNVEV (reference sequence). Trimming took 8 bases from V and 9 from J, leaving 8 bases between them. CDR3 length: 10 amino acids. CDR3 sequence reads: CASGVREQFF. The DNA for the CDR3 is TGTGCCAGCGGAGTGCGTGAGCAGTTCTTC.

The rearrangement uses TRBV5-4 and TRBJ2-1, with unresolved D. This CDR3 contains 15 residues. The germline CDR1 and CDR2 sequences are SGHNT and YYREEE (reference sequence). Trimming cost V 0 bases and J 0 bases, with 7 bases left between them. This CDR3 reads CASSLDASSYNEQFF. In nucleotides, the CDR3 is TGTGCCAGCAGCTTGGACGCGAGCTCCTACAATGAGCAGTTCTTC.

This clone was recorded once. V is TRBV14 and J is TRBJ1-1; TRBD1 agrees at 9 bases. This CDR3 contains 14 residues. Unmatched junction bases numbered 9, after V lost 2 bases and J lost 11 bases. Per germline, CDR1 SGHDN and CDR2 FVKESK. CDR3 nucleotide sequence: TGTGCCAGCAGCCAACCGGGACAGGGTAGAAGTGCTTTCTTT. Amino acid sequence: CASSQPGQGRSAFF.

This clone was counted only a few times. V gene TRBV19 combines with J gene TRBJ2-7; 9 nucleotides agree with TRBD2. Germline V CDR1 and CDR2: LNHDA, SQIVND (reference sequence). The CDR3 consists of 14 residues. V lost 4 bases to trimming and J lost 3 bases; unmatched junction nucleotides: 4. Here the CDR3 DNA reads TGTGCCAGTAGTACGTTAGCGGGGGACTACGAGCAGTACTTC. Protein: CASSTLAGDYEQYF. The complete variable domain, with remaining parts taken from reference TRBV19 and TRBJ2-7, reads DGGITQSPKYLFRKEGQNVTLSCEQNLNHDAMYWYRQDPGQGLRLIYYSQIVNDFQKGDIAEGYSVSREKKESFPLTVTSAQKNPTAFYLCASSTLAGDYEQYFGPGTRLTVT.

The CDR3 DNA reads as TGTGCCAGCAGCTTAAGTAGCGGCCTCTACAATGAGCAGTTCTTC. Protein sequence: CASSLSSGLYNEQFF. This chain uses TRBV7-3 with TRBJ2-1, with D perhaps matching TRBD2 (6 bases). The V and J ends lost 1 base and 3 bases respectively, with 10 bases between them. The CDR3 covers 15 residues. CDR1 and CDR2 from the germline V gene are SGHTA and FQGTGA.

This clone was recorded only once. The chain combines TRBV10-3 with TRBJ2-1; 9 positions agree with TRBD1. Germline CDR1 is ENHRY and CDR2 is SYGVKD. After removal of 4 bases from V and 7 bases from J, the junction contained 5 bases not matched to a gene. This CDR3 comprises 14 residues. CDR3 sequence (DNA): TGTGCCATCAGTGTTCCGGGACAGGGTAATGAGCAGTTCTTC. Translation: CAISVPGQGNEQFF.

CDR3 DNA: TGTGCCAGTAGCAATAGCAGAGCGGGAGGGCCGCACACCGGGGAGCTGTTTTTT. Its protein is CASSNSRAGGPHTGELFF. This chain joins TRBV19 and TRBJ2-2, with 10 nucleotides matching TRBD2. Germline CDR1 is LNHDA and CDR2 is SQIVND (reference sequence). V lost 6 bases to trimming and J lost 3 bases; unmatched junction nucleotides: 13. This CDR3 has 18 residues.

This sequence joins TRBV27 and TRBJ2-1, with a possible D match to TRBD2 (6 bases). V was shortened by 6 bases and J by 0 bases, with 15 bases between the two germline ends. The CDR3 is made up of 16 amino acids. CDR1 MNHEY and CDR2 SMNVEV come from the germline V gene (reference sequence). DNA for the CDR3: TGTGCCAGCAGCCAGGTCCCGGGACTCTCCTACAATGAGCAGTTCTTC. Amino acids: CASSQVPGLSYNEQFF.

CDR3 amino acids: CSVDGGGRGLFF. Here the CDR3 DNA reads TGCAGCGTTGATGGAGGGGGCAGAGGGCTGTTTTTT. The V gene is TRBV29-1, the J gene TRBJ1-4, with 7 bases that match TRBD1. Germline CDR1 and CDR2: SQVTM and ANQGSEA. V lost 3 bases, J lost 14 bases, and 9 bases stayed unmatched. The CDR3 consists of 12 residues.

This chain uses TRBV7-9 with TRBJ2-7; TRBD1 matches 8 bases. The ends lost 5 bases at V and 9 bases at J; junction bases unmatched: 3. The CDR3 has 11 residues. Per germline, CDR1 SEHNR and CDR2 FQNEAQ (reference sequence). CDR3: CASSDRGRQYF. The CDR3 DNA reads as TGTGCCAGCAGCGACAGGGGTCGGCAGTACTTC.

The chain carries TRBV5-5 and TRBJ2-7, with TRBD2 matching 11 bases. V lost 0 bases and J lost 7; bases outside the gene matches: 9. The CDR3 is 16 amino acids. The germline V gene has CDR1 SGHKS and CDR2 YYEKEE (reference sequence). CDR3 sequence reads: CASSLGLAGFPWEQYF. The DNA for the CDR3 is TGTGCCAGCAGCTTGGGACTAGCGGGATTCCCCTGGGAGCAGTACTTC.

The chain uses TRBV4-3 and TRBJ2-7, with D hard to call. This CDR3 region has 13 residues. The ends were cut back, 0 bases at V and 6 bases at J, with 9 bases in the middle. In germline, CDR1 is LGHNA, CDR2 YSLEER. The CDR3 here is CASSQDRSLEQYF. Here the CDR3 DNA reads TGCGCCAGCAGCCAAGATCGGTCCCTCGAGCAGTACTTC.

This CDR3 is CASSSDTLSYGYTF. In nucleotides, the CDR3 is TGTGCCAGCAGCTCCGACACTCTCTCTTATGGCTACACCTTC. The V gene is TRBV7-2, the J gene TRBJ1-2; D gene ambiguous. The germline gives CDR1 SGHTA, CDR2 FQGNSA. This CDR3 region has 14 residues. V was shortened by 4 bases and J by 5 bases, with 14 bases between the two germline ends.

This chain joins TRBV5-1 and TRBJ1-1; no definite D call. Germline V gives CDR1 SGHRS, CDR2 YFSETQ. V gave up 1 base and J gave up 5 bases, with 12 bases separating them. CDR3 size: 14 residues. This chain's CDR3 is CASSLLIGSTEAFF. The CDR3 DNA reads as TGCGCCAGCAGCTTGTTAATCGGGTCGACTGAAGCTTTCTTT. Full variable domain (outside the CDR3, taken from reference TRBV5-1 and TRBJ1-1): KAGVTQTPRYLIKTRGQQVTLSCSPISGHRSVSWYQQTPGQGLQFLFEYFSETQRNKGNFPGRFSGRQFSNSRSEMNVSTLELGDSALYLCASSLLIGSTEAFFGQGTRLTVV.

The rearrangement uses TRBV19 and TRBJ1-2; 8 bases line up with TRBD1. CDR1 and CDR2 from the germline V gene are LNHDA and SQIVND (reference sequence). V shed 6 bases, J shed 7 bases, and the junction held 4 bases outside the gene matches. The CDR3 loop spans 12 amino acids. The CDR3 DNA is TGTGCCAGTAGGGCAGGGGGCACTGGCTACACCTTC. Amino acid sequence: CASRAGGTGYTF. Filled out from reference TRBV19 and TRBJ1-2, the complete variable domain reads DGGITQSPKYLFRKEGQNVTLSCEQNLNHDAMYWYRQDPGQGLRLIYYSQIVNDFQKGDIAEGYSVSREKKESFPLTVTSAQKNPTAFYLCASRAGGTGYTFGSGTRLTVV.

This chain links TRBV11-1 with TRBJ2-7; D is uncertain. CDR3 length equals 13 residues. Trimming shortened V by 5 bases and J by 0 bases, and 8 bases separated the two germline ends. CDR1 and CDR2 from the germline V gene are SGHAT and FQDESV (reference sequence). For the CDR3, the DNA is TGTGCCAGCAGCCTAGTCTCCTCCTACGAGCAGTACTTC. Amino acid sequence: CASSLVSSYEQYF.